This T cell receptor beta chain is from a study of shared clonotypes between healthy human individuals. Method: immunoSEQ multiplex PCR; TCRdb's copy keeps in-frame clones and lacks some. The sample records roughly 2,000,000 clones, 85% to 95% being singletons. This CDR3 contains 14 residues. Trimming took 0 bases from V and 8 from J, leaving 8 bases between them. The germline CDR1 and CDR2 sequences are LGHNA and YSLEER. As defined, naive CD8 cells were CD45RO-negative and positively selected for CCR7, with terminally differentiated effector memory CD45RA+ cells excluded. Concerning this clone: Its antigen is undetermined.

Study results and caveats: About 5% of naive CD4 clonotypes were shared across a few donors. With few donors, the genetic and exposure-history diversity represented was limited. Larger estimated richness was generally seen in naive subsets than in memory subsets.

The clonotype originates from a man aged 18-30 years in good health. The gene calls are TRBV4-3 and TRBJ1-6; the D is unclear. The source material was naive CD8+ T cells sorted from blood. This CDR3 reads CASSQDFADSPLHF. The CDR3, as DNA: TGCGCCAGCAGCCAAGACTTCGCCGATTCACCCCTCCACTTT.